These 3 T cell receptor beta chains share one sample of origin, sequenced in a study. TCRdb re-called the RT-PCR reads through MiXCR, storing one row per CDR3 protein. The sample shows roughly 1,400 distinct CDR3 sequences, 30% to 40% of them seen only once. Specimen: memory CD4+ T cells from salivary gland. These receptors all come from a female donor with primary Sjogren's syndrome.

V is TRBV11-2 and J is TRBJ2-5, with 10 bases identical to TRBD2. Trimming took 1 base from V and 5 from J; bases not matched to a gene: 13. CDR3 length: 18 amino acids. Per germline, CDR1 SGHAT and CDR2 FQNNGV. The CDR3 here is CASSLVSQASGGRETQYF. DNA of the CDR3: TGTGCCAGCAGCTTAGTGTCTCAAGCTAGCGGGGGTAGGGAGACCCAGTACTTC.

This clonotype is categorized as medium-sized. This sequence joins TRBV20-1 and TRBJ2-1; 10 nucleotides align to TRBD2. The CDR3 contains 17 residues. Trimming took 3 bases from V and 0 from J; bases not matched to a gene: 8. CDR1 DFQATT and CDR2 SNEGSKA come from the germline V gene (reference sequence). CDR3 in DNA: TGCAGTGCTAGTCCAGCGGGGGGGCGTAGCTCCTACAATGAGCAGTTCTTC. Translation: CSASPAGGRSSYNEQFF.

By proportion, this clonotype is large. The chain carries TRBV20-1 and TRBJ1-2; D remains unclear. V was clipped by 0 bases and J by 1 base, with 3 bases between them. Germline loops: CDR1 DFQATT, CDR2 SNEGSKA (reference sequence). This CDR3 comprises 12 residues. The chain's CDR3 is CSARDHNYGYTF. The CDR3 bases are TGCAGTGCTAGAGATCATAACTATGGCTACACCTTC.